The rows below give T cell receptor beta chains drawn from one sample of a study of cytomegalovirus exposure and HLA in healthy donors. This table comes from immunoSEQ multiplex PCR, and its TCRdb copy is limited to in-frame clones, with some not included. This repertoire shows around 150,000 clones, 91% found once; its top ten account for 3% to 3.5%. Sequenced input: PBMCs. The origin of the receptors is a woman between 18 and 29 years old in good health and CMV-seropositive. Each CDR3 is given with its conserved first and last residue. Each record gives: J gene, clone size, D gene, V gene, CDR3 protein, CDR3 DNA. D genes are given only for firm matches. The size entry is marked missing in some rows and otherwise reads once, few, many or a size class.

TRBJ2-3 | - | - | TRBV30 | CAWSVWASLTDTQYF | TGTGCCTGGAGTGTATGGGCTAGCTTGACAGATACGCAGTATTTT
TRBJ1-1 | - | TRBD1 | TRBV7-2 | CASSPTGAEAFF | TGTGCCAGCAGCCCTACAGGGGCTGAAGCTTTCTTT
TRBJ2-1 | - | - | TRBV19 | CASSSQNRAADEQFF | TGTGCCAGTAGTAGCCAGAACAGGGCAGCCGATGAGCAGTTCTTC
TRBJ1-4 | - | TRBD1 | TRBV9 | CASSVGTGTNEKLFF | TGTGCCAGCAGCGTGGGGACAGGAACTAATGAAAAACTGTTTTTT
TRBJ1-6 | - | - | TRBV14 | CASSQEQTPPSPLHF | TGTGCCAGCAGCCAAGAACAGACCCCTCCTTCACCCCTCCACTTT
TRBJ2-1 | once | TRBD2 | TRBV9 | CASSAHSGGVNEQFF | TGTGCCAGCAGCGCCCACAGCGGGGGAGTAAATGAGCAGTTCTTC
TRBJ2-5 | - | TRBD1 | TRBV7-7 | CASSASGTGREETQYF | TGTGCCAGCAGCGCCTCCGGGACAGGGCGGGAAGAGACCCAGTACTTC
TRBJ1-3 | once | TRBD1 | TRBV4-2 | CASSQTGPGNTIYF | TGTGCCAGCAGCCAGACAGGGCCTGGAAACACCATATATTTT
TRBJ2-7 | - | - | TRBV6-1 | CATRPRSNPPHEQYF | TGTGCCACGCGGCCTAGGTCAAATCCTCCCCACGAGCAGTACTTC
TRBJ1-5 | - | TRBD1 | TRBV6-6 | CASILTGGIQPQHF | TGTGCCAGCATTCTCACAGGGGGCATTCAGCCCCAGCATTTT
TRBJ1-2 | - | TRBD1 | TRBV5-1 | CASSLGQGGHGYTF | TGCGCCAGCAGCCTGGGACAGGGGGGCCATGGCTACACCTTC
TRBJ2-7 | once | TRBD1 | TRBV5-1 | CASSRTGAYEQYF | TGCGCCAGCAGTCGGACAGGGGCTTACGAGCAGTACTTC
TRBJ1-5 | - | - | TRBV28 | CASSPRVGRGNQPQHF | TGTGCCAGCAGTCCCCGTGTAGGGAGAGGCAATCAGCCCCAGCATTTT
TRBJ2-3 | once | - | TRBV7-9 | CASSLRSAESTDTQYF | TGTGCCAGCAGCTTACGGTCTGCGGAGAGCACAGATACGCAGTATTTT
TRBJ2-1 | - | TRBD2 | TRBV4-2 | CASSQDRGGRSEQFF | TGTGCCAGCAGCCAAGATCGGGGCGGGAGGAGTGAGCAGTTCTTC
TRBJ2-3 | once | TRBD2 | TRBV7-2 | CASSFGLAPPDTQYF | TGTGCCAGCAGCTTTGGACTAGCGCCGCCAGATACGCAGTATTTT
TRBJ2-1 | - | TRBD2 | TRBV4-1 | CASSLPSGRGYNEQFF | TGCGCCAGCAGCCTCCCTAGCGGGAGAGGCTACAATGAGCAGTTCTTC
TRBJ2-3 | - | - | TRBV19 | CASSPRGLDTQYF | TGTGCCAGTAGTCCCCGGGGTTTGGATACGCAGTATTTT
TRBJ1-1 | - | - | TRBV28 | CASSPPGVGTEAFF | TGTGCCAGCAGTCCCCCAGGGGTAGGGACTGAAGCTTTCTTT
TRBJ1-1 | - | TRBD1 | TRBV30 | CACTPGTALFFF | TGTGCCTGTACCCCCGGGACAGCGCTCTTCTTCTTT
TRBJ2-2 | - | TRBD2 | TRBV5-8 | CASSLLGGTGELFF | TGTGCCAGCAGCTTGTTGGGGGGGACCGGGGAGCTGTTTTTT
TRBJ2-3 | - | TRBD1 | TRBV5-1 | CASSPHTGTGTDTQYF | TGCGCCAGCAGCCCCCACACCGGGACAGGCACAGATACGCAGTATTTT
TRBJ2-3 | - | TRBD2 | TRBV28 | CASSLPPGTSNTQYF | TGTGCCAGCAGTTTACCCCCCGGGACTAGTAATACGCAGTATTTT
TRBJ2-1 | - | TRBD2 | TRBV5-4 | CATGEGGPYNEQFF | TGTGCCACCGGGGAGGGAGGTCCCTACAATGAGCAGTTCTTC
TRBJ2-1 | once | TRBD2 | TRBV6-4 | CASSDIAGGRYNEQFF | TGTGCCAGCAGTGATATAGCGGGGGGCCGCTACAATGAGCAGTTCTTC
TRBJ1-2 | - | - | TRBV27 | CASRTDYYGYTF | TGTGCCAGCCGGACAGACTACTATGGCTACACCTTC
TRBJ2-1 | - | TRBD2 | TRBV27 | CASTGLAGLNEQFF | TGTGCCAGCACGGGACTAGCGGGCCTAAATGAGCAGTTCTTC
TRBJ1-4 | - | - | TRBV7-9 | CASSLSQVATNEKLFF | TGTGCCAGCAGCTTAAGTCAGGTTGCAACTAATGAAAAACTGTTTTTT
TRBJ1-2 | - | - | TRBV27 | CASSSRGGFYGYTF | TGTGCCAGCAGTTCTAGGGGCGGCTTTTATGGCTACACCTTC
TRBJ1-5 | - | TRBD1 | TRBV27 | CASSLTGGRGQPQHF | TGTGCCAGCAGCTTAACAGGGGGCAGGGGTCAGCCCCAGCATTTT
TRBJ2-5 | - | TRBD2 | TRBV9 | CASSPLGAGGRQETQYF | TGTGCCAGCAGCCCCCTGGGCGCGGGGGGGCGACAAGAGACCCAGTACTTC
TRBJ1-6 | - | TRBD1 | TRBV19 | CASSAWDREHSPLHF | TGTGCCAGTAGTGCCTGGGACAGGGAACATTCACCCCTCCACTTT
TRBJ1-1 | - | - | TRBV6-6 | CASSYSEGAEAFF | TGTGCCAGCAGTTACTCGGAAGGGGCCGAAGCTTTCTTT
TRBJ2-1 | once | - | TRBV7-2 | CASRQPGYNEQFF | TGTGCCAGCAGACAGCCAGGGTACAATGAGCAGTTCTTC
TRBJ2-1 | - | TRBD2 | TRBV7-6 | CASSHRAAAFFSGRGDNEQFF | TGTGCCAGCAGCCACAGGGCGGCCGCCTTCTTTAGCGGGAGAGGAGACAATGAGCAGTTCTTC
TRBJ2-3 | - | TRBD2 | TRBV2 | CTQRDRLAGTDTQYF | TGCACTCAACGGGACCGGCTAGCGGGCACAGATACGCAGTATTTT
TRBJ2-3 | - | TRBD1 | TRBV7-3 | CASSCRTGPTTDTQYF | TGTGCCAGCAGCTGCCGGACAGGGCCCACAACAGATACGCAGTATTTT
TRBJ2-5 | - | - | TRBV19 | CASSSGWRETQYF | TGTGCCAGTAGTTCCGGGTGGAGGGAGACCCAGTACTTC
TRBJ2-5 | - | TRBD1 | TRBV29-1 | CSVGPGQGPEETQYF | TGCAGCGTTGGGCCGGGACAGGGCCCTGAAGAGACCCAGTACTTC
TRBJ1-1 | - | TRBD1 | TRBV7-2 | CASSLGADRARTEAFF | TGTGCCAGCAGCTTAGGCGCGGACAGGGCAAGGACTGAAGCTTTCTTT
TRBJ1-1 | - | - | TRBV30 | CAWSEGLTEAFF | TGTGCCTGGAGCGAAGGACTGACTGAAGCTTTCTTT
TRBJ1-1 | once | - | TRBV4-1 | CASSQAGGSEAFF | TGCGCCAGCAGCCAAGCGGGGGGCTCAGAAGCTTTCTTT
TRBJ2-4 | - | TRBD2 | TRBV5-4 | CASSLGGGAAKNIQYF | TGTGCCAGCAGCTTAGGCGGGGGGGCTGCCAAAAACATTCAGTACTTC
TRBJ1-1 | - | TRBD1 | TRBV5-1 | CASSPERQGNTEAFF | TGCGCCAGCAGCCCGGAACGACAGGGGAACACTGAAGCTTTCTTT
TRBJ2-5 | - | TRBD2 | TRBV19 | CASSVGTSGGETQYF | TGTGCCAGTAGTGTGGGGACTAGCGGTGGGGAGACCCAGTACTTC
TRBJ2-6 | - | TRBD1 | TRBV7-6 | CASSTTGGVFGANVLTF | TGTGCCAGCAGTACGACAGGGGGTGTTTTTGGGGCCAACGTCCTGACTTTC
TRBJ2-4 | - | TRBD2 | TRBV7-8 | CASSLGLAGNIQYF | TGTGCCAGCAGCTTAGGACTAGCGGGTAACATTCAGTACTTC
TRBJ2-1 | - | - | TRBV6-6 | CASSYGPYNEQFF | TGTGCCAGCAGTTACGGGCCATACAATGAGCAGTTCTTC
TRBJ1-5 | - | TRBD1 | TRBV6-6 | CASGEIGQGQPQHF | TGTGCCAGCGGGGAAATAGGACAGGGCCAGCCCCAGCATTTT